The 12 T cell receptor beta chains below were found in one sample sequenced in a study of T cell responses to AZD1222 COVID-19 vaccine. Sequencing used immunoSEQ multiplex PCR; TCRdb keeps in-frame clones, though not all of them. The sample contains tens of thousands of clones, roughly 86% of which appear only once. The sequencing used peripheral blood, collected on day 0 of AZD1222 vaccination. The receptors were gathered from an adult in good health.

The rearrangement joins TRBV28 to TRBJ2-7, with 7 bases identical to TRBD2. From germline, CDR1 is MDHEN and CDR2 SYDVKM. The CDR3 loop spans 16 amino acids. The ends lost 6 bases at V and 1 base at J; junction bases unmatched: 12. The CDR3 nucleotides read TGTGCCAGCAGCCACGCCGGGGGAGGGGAATCCTACGAGCAGTACTTC. Its protein is CASSHAGGGESYEQYF.

CDR3 sequence (DNA): TGTGCCAGCAGCTTGTACAACGAGCAGTACTTC. This gives the protein CASSLYNEQYF. The V call is TRBV5-8, the J call TRBJ2-7, with no clear D. The CDR3 sequence is 11 residues long. Trimming took off 1 base at V and 5 bases at J, with 4 bases between the two ends. In germline, CDR1 is SGHTS, CDR2 YDEGEE.

The CDR3 spells CASSPGTGVRQPQHF. CDR3 coding DNA: TGTGCCAGCAGCCCCGGGACAGGGGTTCGGCAGCCCCAGCATTTT. V is TRBV6-6 and J is TRBJ1-5, with 10 bases that match TRBD1. This CDR3 contains 15 residues. V was clipped by 6 bases and J by 7 bases; unmatched bases: 9. The germline CDR1 and CDR2 sequences are MNHNY and SVGAGI (reference sequence).

This rearrangement joins TRBV10-1 to TRBJ2-1, with D possibly TRBD2 on 6 matching bases. Trimming left V 4 bases short and J 9 bases short, with 19 bases between. The CDR3 runs to 15 residues. CDR1 WNHNN and CDR2 SYGVQD come from the germline V gene (reference sequence). The CDR3 DNA reads as TGCGCCAGCAGTGGGGTGGGAGCATGGGGAGGTGAGCAGTTCTTC. Protein sequence: CASSGVGAWGGEQFF.

This clone has only a few counts. This rearrangement joins TRBV28 to TRBJ1-2, with a tentative D call TRBD1 (6 bases). In germline, CDR1 is MDHEN, CDR2 SYDVKM. This CDR3 contains 14 residues. Trimming took off 6 bases at V and 2 bases at J, with 13 bases between the two ends. CDR3 loop: CASRLVTGNYGYTF. Here the CDR3 DNA reads TGTGCCAGCAGACTCGTTACAGGGAACTATGGCTACACCTTC.

This clone was counted a single time. The rearrangement uses TRBV5-5 and TRBJ2-3; 14 bases are a match to TRBD2. The CDR3 consists of 16 residues. The V gene's germline CDR1 is SGHKS and CDR2 YYEKEE (reference sequence). V was clipped by 4 bases and J by 5 bases; unmatched bases: 6. CDR3 protein: CASSPGLAGAGDTQYF. CDR3 bases: TGTGCCAGCAGCCCGGGACTAGCGGGAGCTGGAGATACGCAGTATTTT.

This chain links TRBV7-9 with TRBJ1-4; D not certain. V was clipped by 5 bases and J by 0 bases, with 4 bases between them. CDR3 length: 13 amino acids. Germline lookup yields CDR1 SEHNR and CDR2 FQNEAQ (reference sequence). CDR3 region: CASSPTTNEKLFF. CDR3 nucleotides: TGTGCCAGCAGCCCGACAACTAATGAAAAACTGTTTTTT.

This chain connects TRBV2 to TRBJ1-1; 8 bases are shared with TRBD1. The CDR3 extends over 14 amino acids. Germline V lookup: CDR1 SNHLY, CDR2 FYNNEI. The J segment lost 10 bases and the V segment lost 6 bases, leaving 13 bases of the junction unmatched. The chain's CDR3 is CASSSSTGGIGAFF. The DNA of the CDR3 is TGTGCCAGCAGCTCATCCACAGGGGGAATAGGAGCTTTCTTT. The complete variable domain, with remaining parts taken from reference TRBV2 and TRBJ1-1, reads EPEVTQTPSHQVTQMGQEVILRCVPISNHLYFYWYRQILGQKVEFLVSFYNNEISEKSEIFDDQFSVERPDGSNFTLKIRSTKLEDSAMYFCASSSSTGGIGAFFGQGTRLTVV.

This chain uses TRBV6-2 or TRBV6-3 with TRBJ2-3; TRBD2 agrees at 7 bases. Germline assignment: CDR1 MNHEY and CDR2 SVGEGT. The CDR3 is made up of 14 amino acids. V trimming: 5 bases; J trimming: 2 bases; junction bases outside the gene matches: 4. CDR3: CASSRDYATDTQYF. The CDR3 region has the DNA TGTGCCAGCAGTCGGGACTACGCCACAGATACGCAGTATTTT.

The chain couples TRBV24-1 to TRBJ1-2; D remains ambiguous. The CDR3 totals 17 residues. V was pared by 4 bases and J by 4 bases, with 21 bases between. Germline values: CDR1 KGHDR, CDR2 SFDVKD. In nucleotides, the CDR3 is TGTGCCACCAGTGAAACACCTGACGGATCCTCAACCTATGGCTACACCTTC. This gives the protein CATSETPDGSSTYGYTF.

The rearrangement joins TRBV12-5 to TRBJ2-5; D gene uncertain. Germline CDR1 is LGHNT and CDR2 is FRNRAP. The CDR3 is 15 residues long. V was shortened by 0 bases and J by 1 base, with 9 bases between the two germline ends. This chain's CDR3 is CASGLVLGFQETQYF. Here the CDR3 DNA reads TGTGCTAGTGGTTTGGTACTGGGCTTCCAAGAGACCCAGTACTTC.

For the CDR3, the DNA is TGCGCCAGCAGCCACGACCAAATGGGGAACACCATATATTTT. This translates into CASSHDQMGNTIYF. The rearrangement uses TRBV4-1 and TRBJ1-3; the D is unclear. Trimming shortened V by 3 bases and J by 7 bases, and 13 bases separated the two germline ends. The germline CDR1 and CDR2 sequences are MGHRA and YSYEKL. The CDR3 length is 14 residues.